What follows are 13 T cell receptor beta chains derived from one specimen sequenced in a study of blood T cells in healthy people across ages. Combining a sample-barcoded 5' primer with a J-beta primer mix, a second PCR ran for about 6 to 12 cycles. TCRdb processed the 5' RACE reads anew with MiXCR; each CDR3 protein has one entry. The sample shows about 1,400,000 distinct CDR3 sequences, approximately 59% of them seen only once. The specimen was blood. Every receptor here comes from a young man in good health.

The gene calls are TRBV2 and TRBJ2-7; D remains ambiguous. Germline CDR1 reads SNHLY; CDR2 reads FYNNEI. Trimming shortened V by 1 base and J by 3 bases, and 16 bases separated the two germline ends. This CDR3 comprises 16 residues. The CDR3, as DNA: TGTGCCAGCAGTGAAGGTCTGGGCCCTACTAACTACGAGCAGTACTTC. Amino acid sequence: CASSEGLGPTNYEQYF.

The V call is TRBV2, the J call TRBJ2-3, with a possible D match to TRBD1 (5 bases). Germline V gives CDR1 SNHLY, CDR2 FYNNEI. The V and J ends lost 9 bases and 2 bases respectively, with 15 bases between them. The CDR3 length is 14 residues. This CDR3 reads CAREMVGDTDTQYF. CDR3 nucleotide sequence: TGTGCCAGGGAGATGGTAGGGGACACAGATACGCAGTATTTT.

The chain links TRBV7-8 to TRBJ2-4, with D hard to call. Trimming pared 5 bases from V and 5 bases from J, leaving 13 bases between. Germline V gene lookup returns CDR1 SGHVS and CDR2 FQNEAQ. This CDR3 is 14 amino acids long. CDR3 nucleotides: TGTGCCAGCAGCCCTAGAGACGGCCAAAACATTCAGTACTTC. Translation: CASSPRDGQNIQYF.

This CDR3 is CASRSGQGAYNEQFF. CDR3 DNA: TGTGCCAGTAGGTCGGGTCAGGGGGCCTACAATGAGCAGTTCTTC. V usage is TRBV2 and J usage is TRBJ2-1, with TRBD1 identical over 7 bases. This CDR3 comprises 15 residues. V was pared by 9 bases and J by 2 bases, with 10 bases of the junction left unmatched. Looked up from germline, CDR1 is SNHLY and CDR2 is FYNNEI. Together with reference TRBV2 and TRBJ2-1, the CDR3 gives the full variable domain: EPEVTQTPSHQVTQMGQEVILRCVPISNHLYFYWYRQILGQKVEFLVSFYNNEISEKSEIFDDQFSVERPDGSNFTLKIRSTKLEDSAMYFCASRSGQGAYNEQFFGPGTRLTVL.

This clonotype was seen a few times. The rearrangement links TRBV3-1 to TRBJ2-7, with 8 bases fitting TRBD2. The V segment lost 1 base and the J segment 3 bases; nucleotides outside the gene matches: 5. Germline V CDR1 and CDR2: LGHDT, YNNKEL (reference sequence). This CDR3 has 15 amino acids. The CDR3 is CASSQVGLGIYEQYF. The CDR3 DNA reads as TGTGCCAGCAGCCAAGTGGGACTAGGGATCTACGAGCAGTACTTC.

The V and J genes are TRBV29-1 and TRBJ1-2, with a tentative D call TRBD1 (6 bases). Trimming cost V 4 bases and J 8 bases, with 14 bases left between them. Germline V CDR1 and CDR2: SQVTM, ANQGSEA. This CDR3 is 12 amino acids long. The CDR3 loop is CSVGGAALGYTF. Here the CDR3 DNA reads TGCAGCGTTGGGGGGGCAGCACTCGGCTACACCTTC.

In nucleotides, the CDR3 is TGTGCCAGCAGCTTAGGGAGGACTAGAACAGCTGAGCAGTTCTTC. Protein sequence: CASSLGRTRTAEQFF. The V gene is TRBV11-3, the J gene TRBJ2-1; 7 bases agree with TRBD2. The J segment lost 9 bases and the V segment lost 1 base, leaving 9 bases of the junction unmatched. Germline loops: CDR1 SGHNT, CDR2 YENEEA. The CDR3 has 15 residues.

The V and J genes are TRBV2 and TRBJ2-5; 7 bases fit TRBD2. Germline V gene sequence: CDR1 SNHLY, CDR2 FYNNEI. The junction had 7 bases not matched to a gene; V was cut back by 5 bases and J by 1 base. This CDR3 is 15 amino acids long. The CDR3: CASSPPLARQETQYF. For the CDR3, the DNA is TGTGCCAGCAGTCCCCCACTAGCGCGCCAAGAGACCCAGTACTTC.

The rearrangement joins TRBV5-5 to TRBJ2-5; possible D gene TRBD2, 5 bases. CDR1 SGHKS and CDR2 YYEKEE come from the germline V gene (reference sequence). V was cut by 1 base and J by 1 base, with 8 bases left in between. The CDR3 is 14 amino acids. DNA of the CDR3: TGTGCCAGCAGCTTGAACAGCGGCCAAGAGACCCAGTACTTC. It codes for CASSLNSGQETQYF.

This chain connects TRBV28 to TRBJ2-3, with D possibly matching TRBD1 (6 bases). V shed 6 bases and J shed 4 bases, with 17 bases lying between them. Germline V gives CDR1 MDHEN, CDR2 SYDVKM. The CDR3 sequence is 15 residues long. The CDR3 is CASRLAGQTADTQYF. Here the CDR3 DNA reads TGTGCCAGCAGACTCGCCGGACAGACTGCAGATACGCAGTATTTT. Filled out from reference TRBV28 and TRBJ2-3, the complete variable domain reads DVKVTQSSRYLVKRTGEKVFLECVQDMDHENMFWYRQDPGLGLRLIYFSYDVKMKEKGDIPEGYSVSREKKERFSLILESASTNQTSMYLCASRLAGQTADTQYFGPGTRLTVL.

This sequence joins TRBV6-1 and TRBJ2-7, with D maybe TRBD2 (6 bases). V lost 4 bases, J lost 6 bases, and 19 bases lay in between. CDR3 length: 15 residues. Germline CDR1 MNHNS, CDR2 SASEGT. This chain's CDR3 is CASSGVGGSSLEQYF. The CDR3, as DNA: TGTGCCAGCAGTGGGGTCGGAGGGAGCTCCCTCGAGCAGTACTTC.

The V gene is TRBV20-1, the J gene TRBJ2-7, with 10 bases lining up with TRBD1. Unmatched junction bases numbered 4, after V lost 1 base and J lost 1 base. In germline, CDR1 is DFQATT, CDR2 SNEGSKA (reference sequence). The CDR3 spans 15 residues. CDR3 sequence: CSARGPGQGSYEQYF. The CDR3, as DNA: TGCAGTGCTAGAGGCCCGGGACAGGGGTCCTACGAGCAGTACTTC.

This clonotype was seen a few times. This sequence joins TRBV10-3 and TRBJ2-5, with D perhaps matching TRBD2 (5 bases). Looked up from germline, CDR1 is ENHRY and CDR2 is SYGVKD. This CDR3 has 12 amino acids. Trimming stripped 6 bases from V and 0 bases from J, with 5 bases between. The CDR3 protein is CAIRRDQETQYF. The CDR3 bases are TGTGCCATCAGGAGGGACCAAGAGACCCAGTACTTC.